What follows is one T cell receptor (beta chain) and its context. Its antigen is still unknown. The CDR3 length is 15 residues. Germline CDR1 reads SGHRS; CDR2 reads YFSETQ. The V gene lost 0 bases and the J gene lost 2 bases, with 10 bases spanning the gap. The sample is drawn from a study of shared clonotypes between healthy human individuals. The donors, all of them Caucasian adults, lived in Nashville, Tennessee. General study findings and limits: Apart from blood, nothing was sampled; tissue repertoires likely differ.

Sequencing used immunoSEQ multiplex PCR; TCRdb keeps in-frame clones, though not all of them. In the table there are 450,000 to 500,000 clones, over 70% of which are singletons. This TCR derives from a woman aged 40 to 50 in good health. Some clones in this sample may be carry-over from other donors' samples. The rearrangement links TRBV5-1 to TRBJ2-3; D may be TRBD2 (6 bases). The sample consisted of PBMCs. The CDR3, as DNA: TGCGCCAGCAGCTTGGCAGGGACTTTCACAGATACGCAGTATTTT. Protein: CASSLAGTFTDTQYF.